A selection of T cell receptor beta chains follows, all from one sample in a study of beta chain features in type 1 diabetes. Here immunoSEQ multiplex PCR was the method, and the copy in TCRdb shows in-frame clones only, minus some. The sample holds 450,000 to 550,000 clones, around 28% seen once. Sequenced input: naive CD4+ T cells from blood. The receptors were gathered from a young man in good health. Both conserved end residues are part of each CDR3. A D gene is named only where the DNA matches it firmly. Clone size appears in some rows only: once, few, many, or a class for an expanded clone.

j_call cdr3_length clone_size d_call v_call cdr3_aa cdr3_nt
TRBJ2-7 13 few TRBD2 TRBV5-1 CASRTSGSYEQYF TGCGCCAGCCGGACTAGCGGGAGCTACGAGCAGTACTTC
TRBJ2-7 12 few TRBD1 TRBV6-5 CASSRTGSEQYF TGTGCCAGCAGTCGGACAGGGAGCGAGCAGTACTTC
TRBJ1-2 13 few NA TRBV7-9 CASSPTGLYGYTF TGTGCCAGCAGCCCTACAGGATTATATGGCTACACCTTC
TRBJ1-6 13 NA NA TRBV5-4 CASSPKDTSPLHF TGTGCCAGCAGCCCCAAGGACACTTCACCCCTCCACTTT
TRBJ2-6 13 few NA TRBV30 CAWRAKGANVLTF TGTGCCTGGAGAGCTAAGGGGGCCAACGTCCTGACTTTC
TRBJ1-1 14 NA NA TRBV9 CASSVAQMNTEAFF TGTGCCAGCAGCGTAGCTCAAATGAACACTGAAGCTTTCTTT
TRBJ2-1 13 few NA TRBV30 CAWSAGLINEQFF TGTGCCTGGAGTGCCGGACTTATAAATGAGCAGTTCTTC
TRBJ2-5 14 NA TRBD1 TRBV5-4 CASSFGTGQETQYF TGTGCCAGCAGCTTTGGGACAGGGCAAGAGACCCAGTACTTC
TRBJ2-6 15 NA NA TRBV6-5 CASSYASSGANVLTF TGTGCCAGCAGTTACGCAAGCTCTGGGGCCAACGTCCTGACTTTC
TRBJ1-4 14 NA NA TRBV23-1 CASSLRGIGEKLFF TGCGCCAGCAGTCTTCGGGGAATTGGGGAAAAACTGTTTTTT
TRBJ2-1 14 few NA TRBV7-2 CASSLVTGLESLFF TGTGCCAGCAGCTTAGTAACCGGACTCGAGTCGCTGTTCTTC
TRBJ2-1 11 NA TRBD2 TRBV30 CAWQGRDEQFF TGTGCCTGGCAAGGGAGGGATGAGCAGTTCTTC
TRBJ2-6 14 NA NA TRBV7-9 CASSRASGANVLTF TGTGCCAGCAGCCGGGCGTCTGGGGCCAACGTCCTGACTTTC
TRBJ1-5 13 NA NA TRBV19 CASSILGNQPQHF TGTGCCAGTAGTATTTTGGGGAATCAGCCCCAGCATTTT
TRBJ2-7 17 NA TRBD2 TRBV15 CATSRDAPSGSSYEQYF TGTGCCACCAGCAGAGATGCTCCTAGCGGGAGCTCCTACGAGCAGTACTTC
TRBJ1-2 13 once NA TRBV30 CAWRPGPGNGYTF TGTGCCTGGAGGCCGGGCCCCGGGAATGGCTACACCTTC
TRBJ2-1 12 NA NA TRBV30 CACGSTYNEQFF TGTGCCTGTGGGTCCACGTACAATGAGCAGTTCTTC
TRBJ1-1 11 NA NA TRBV30 CAWSPGGGAFF TGTGCCTGGAGTCCCGGGGGTGGAGCTTTCTTT
TRBJ2-6 13 NA NA TRBV5-1 CASSESSFNVLTF TGCGCCAGCAGCGAATCGTCGTTCAACGTCCTGACTTTC
TRBJ2-7 13 NA NA TRBV5-4 CASSLTGFYEQYF TGTGCCAGCAGCTTGACAGGGTTCTACGAGCAGTACTTC
TRBJ2-3 16 NA TRBD2 TRBV7-9 CASSMGLAGATDTQYF TGTGCCAGCAGCATGGGACTAGCGGGGGCCACAGATACGCAGTATTTT
TRBJ1-2 13 few TRBD1 TRBV30 CAWSSDRGYGYTF TGTGCCTGGAGTTCGGACAGGGGGTATGGCTACACCTTC
TRBJ1-1 14 NA NA TRBV9 CASSVVSDGGLAFF TGTGCCAGCAGCGTAGTTTCTGACGGAGGTCTGGCGTTCTTT
TRBJ1-1 14 few NA TRBV29-1 CSAHREPGDTEAFF TGCAGCGCCCACCGGGAGCCCGGGGACACTGAAGCTTTCTTT
TRBJ1-2 14 once NA TRBV6-1 CASIEPGTPNGYTF TGTGCCAGCATCGAACCCGGGACGCCGAATGGCTACACCTTC
TRBJ1-2 13 NA NA TRBV4-1 CASSQADRAGYTF TGCGCCAGCAGCCAAGCGGACCGGGCTGGCTACACCTTC
TRBJ2-3 18 NA TRBD2 TRBV5-1 CASSFIAGGTKRPDTQYF TGCGCCAGCAGCTTTATAGCGGGAGGTACAAAAAGGCCAGATACGCAGTATTTT
TRBJ2-5 14 NA NA TRBV5-1 CASSPGTGRETQYF TGCGCCAGCAGCCCTGGGACGGGGAGGGAGACCCAGTACTTC
TRBJ2-1 18 NA NA TRBV30 CAWSVPVYGGFTYNEQFF TGTGCCTGGAGTGTACCCGTCTATGGTGGGTTTACCTACAATGAGCAGTTCTTC
TRBJ2-7 15 few TRBD2 TRBV30 CAWSGSLAGGQPEYF TGTGCCTGGAGTGGGTCACTAGCGGGAGGCCAACCGGAGTACTTC
TRBJ2-1 17 NA TRBD2 TRBV9 CASSVGPLAGVEGEQFF TGTGCCAGCAGCGTCGGACCACTAGCGGGAGTTGAGGGTGAGCAGTTCTTC
TRBJ1-1 11 NA NA TRBV20-1 CSASGNTEAFF TGCAGTGCTTCGGGAAACACTGAAGCTTTCTTT
TRBJ2-1 16 NA TRBD2 TRBV4-3 CASSPAVAGVGDEQFF TGCGCCAGCAGCCCGGCCGTAGCGGGAGTTGGCGATGAGCAGTTCTTC
TRBJ1-4 13 NA NA TRBV25-1 CASRQAGGGKLFF TGTGCCAGCCGACAGGCGGGGGGAGGAAAACTGTTTTTT
TRBJ2-4 15 NA NA TRBV4-3 CASSQEGGLSNIQYF TGCGCCAGCAGCCAAGAGGGTGGACTCTCAAACATTCAGTACTTC
TRBJ1-1 14 few NA TRBV7-9 CASSSGSLGTEAFF TGTGCCAGCAGCTCAGGGTCTTTGGGGACTGAAGCTTTCTTT
TRBJ2-5 16 once TRBD2 TRBV30 CAWSRTSGRVKETQYF TGTGCCTGGAGTCGGACTAGCGGGAGGGTTAAAGAGACCCAGTACTTC
TRBJ1-5 13 NA NA TRBV6-5 CASRSFGNQPQHF TGTGCCAGCAGAAGCTTCGGGAATCAGCCCCAGCATTTT
TRBJ2-7 14 NA TRBD1 TRBV7-9 CASSPTQDRAEQYF TGTGCCAGCAGCCCTACCCAGGACAGGGCCGAGCAGTACTTC
TRBJ2-1 13 few NA TRBV7-9 CASSLGADNEQFF TGTGCCAGCAGCTTAGGAGCTGACAATGAGCAGTTCTTC
TRBJ2-1 14 NA NA TRBV5-1 CASSFGSSYNEQFF TGCGCCAGCAGCTTCGGCAGCTCCTACAATGAGCAGTTCTTC
TRBJ1-1 13 NA NA TRBV29-1 CSVVTARNTEAFF TGCAGCGTTGTGACGGCGAGGAACACTGAAGCTTTCTTT
TRBJ2-5 16 NA TRBD1 TRBV11-3 CASSSGVGTGQETQYF TGTGCCAGCAGCTCAGGAGTCGGGACAGGACAAGAGACCCAGTACTTC
TRBJ2-7 15 few TRBD2 TRBV15 CATSRAGGRIYEQYF TGTGCCACCAGCAGAGCGGGCGGGAGAATCTACGAGCAGTACTTC